This TCR beta chain came from a study of stem cell transplantation in POMP-related autoinflammatory disease. TCRdb's table, derived via immunoSEQ multiplex PCR, lists solely in-frame clones and lacks some. The sample shows tens of thousands of clones, roughly 90% of them seen only once. The CDR3 has 17 amino acids. The V gene's germline CDR1 is MDHEN and CDR2 SYDVKM. With 1 base clipped from V and 3 bases from J, the junction kept 11 bases outside the gene matches. This chain connects TRBV28 to TRBJ1-2; 7 nucleotides agree with TRBD1. The TCR was taken from a human patient with POMP-related autoinflammation and immune dysregulation (PRAID). The T cells may partly be graft donor cells. Material: CD4+ T cells from PBMCs, obtained after stem cell transplantation. This chain's CDR3 is CASSLLGTTGVDYGYTF. The CDR3 coding sequence is TGTGCCAGCAGTTTATTGGGCACAACAGGGGTAGACTATGGCTACACCTTC.